The subject of this entry is one T cell receptor beta chain. This record comes from a study of T cell changes during pregnancy in multiple sclerosis. Generated by immunoSEQ multiplex PCR, the TCRdb table keeps only in-frame clones and is missing some. The table has 38,000 or so clones, around nine tenths seen once. The CDR3 totals 15 residues. With V trimmed by 6 bases and J by 7 bases, 12 bases remained unmatched. Looked up from germline, CDR1 is MNHEY and CDR2 is SVGAGI. The sequence was collected from a female donor in good health, enrolled as a control in a pregnancy study. This material consisted of CD4+ T cells from peripheral blood mononuclear cells, taken in the second trimester of pregnancy. The V call is TRBV6-5, the J call TRBJ2-5; 9 nucleotides match TRBD2. In DNA form, the CDR3 reads TGTGCCAGCAGCGCCACCGGGACTAGCCGGGGGACCCAGTACTTC. Its protein product is CASSATGTSRGTQYF.